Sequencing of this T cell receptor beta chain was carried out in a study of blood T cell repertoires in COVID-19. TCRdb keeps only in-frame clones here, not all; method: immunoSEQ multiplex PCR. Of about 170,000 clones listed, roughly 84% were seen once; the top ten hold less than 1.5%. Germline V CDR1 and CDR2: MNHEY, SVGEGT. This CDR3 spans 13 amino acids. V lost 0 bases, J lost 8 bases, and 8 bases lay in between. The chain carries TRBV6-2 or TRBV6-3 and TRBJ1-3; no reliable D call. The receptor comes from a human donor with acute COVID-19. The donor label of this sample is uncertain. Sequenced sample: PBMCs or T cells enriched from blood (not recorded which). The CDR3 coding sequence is TGTGCCAGCAGTTACTCGTCGCGCGACACCATATATTTT. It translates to CASSYSSRDTIYF.